Ten or more counts support the clone carrying this T cell receptor (beta chain). Time point reported: sample taken at primary tumor resection. This sample is drawn from a study of spatial heterogeneity in lung cancer. Each CDR3 protein gets one entry after TCRdb re-called the 5' RACE reads with MiXCR. The sample records 30,000 to 40,000 distinct CDR3 sequences, just over 3% being singletons. CDR3 length equals 12 residues. V lost 6 bases to trimming and J lost 11 bases, with 19 bases between them. The germline gives CDR1 SQVTM, CDR2 ANQGSEA. The sequence derives from a male donor with early-stage non-small cell lung cancer. This chain links TRBV29-1 with TRBJ1-1; tentatively, D is TRBD1 (5 bases). The specimen was normal lung tissue next to the tumor, collected at surgery. CDR3 DNA sequence: TGCAGCGTCCGTTTTGCAGGGACGGAGGCTTTCTTT. It codes for CSVRFAGTEAFF.